The text below deals with one T cell receptor beta chain. The sample is drawn from a study of blood T cells in healthy people across ages. Using a J-beta primer mix together with a sample-barcoded 5' primer, a second PCR was run for roughly 6 to 12 cycles. A template-switch adaptor containing 12 random nucleotides labeled each cDNA molecule. Each CDR3 protein gets one entry after TCRdb re-called the 5' RACE reads with MiXCR. Among 800,000 or so distinct CDR3 sequences, about 62% were seen once, and the ten largest hold 25% to 35%. CDR3 size: 12 residues. Germline V gene data show CDR1 as SQVTM and CDR2 as ANQGSEA. J gave up 4 bases and V 5 bases, and 3 bases lay outside the gene matches. For every donor, a draw yielded around 10 milliliters of peripheral blood.

The clonotype was recovered from a man between 25 and 39 years old in good health. The rearrangement joins TRBV29-1 to TRBJ2-5; TRBD2 matches 8 bases. The specimen sequenced was blood. The CDR3 reads CSVPSGGETQYF. CDR3 sequence (DNA): TGCAGCGTTCCGAGCGGGGGAGAGACCCAGTACTTC.